This TCR beta chain is drawn from a study of glioma-infiltrating T cells after dendritic cell vaccination. Whole-study context: The vaccine used monocyte-derived dendritic cells pulsed overnight with autologous tumor lysate.

V was pared by 2 bases and J by 3 bases, with 6 bases of the junction left unmatched. CDR3 size: 15 residues. Germline V CDR1 and CDR2: SQVTM, ANQGSEA. The PCR used 60 V beta and 13 J beta primers. Sequenced by immunoSEQ multiplex PCR; TCRdb stores in-frame clones only, minus some. The table includes around 60,000 clones, around nine tenths detected once. Time point reported: after dendritic cell vaccination, including at tumor progression/relapse. Before vaccination, two weeks after the third vaccination, and at progression, PBMC were collected. This specimen consisted of blood, obtained after dendritic cell vaccination. The sequence derives from a human donor with glioblastoma. The chain employs TRBV29-1 and TRBJ2-7; 11 bases align to TRBD2. CDR3 amino acids: CSVELGLAASYEQYF. The CDR3 region has the DNA TGCAGCGTTGAATTGGGACTAGCGGCCAGCTACGAGCAGTACTTC.